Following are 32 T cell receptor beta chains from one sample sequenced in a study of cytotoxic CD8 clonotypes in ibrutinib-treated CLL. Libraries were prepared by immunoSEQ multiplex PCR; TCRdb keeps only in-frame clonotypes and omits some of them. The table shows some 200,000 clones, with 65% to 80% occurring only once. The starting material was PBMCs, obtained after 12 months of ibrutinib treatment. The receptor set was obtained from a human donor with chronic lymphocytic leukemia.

The CDR3: CASSHLQANTGELFF. The CDR3, as DNA: TGCGCCAGCAGCCACTTACAAGCGAACACCGGGGAGCTGTTTTTT. This chain links TRBV4-1 with TRBJ2-2, with D uncertain. Germline CDR1 reads MGHRA; CDR2 reads YSYEKL. V was pared by 3 bases and J by 0 bases, with 8 bases between. The CDR3 has 15 residues.

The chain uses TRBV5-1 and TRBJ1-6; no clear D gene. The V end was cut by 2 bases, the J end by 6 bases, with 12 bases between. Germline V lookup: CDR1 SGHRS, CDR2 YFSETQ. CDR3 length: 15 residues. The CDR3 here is CASSFEPEINSPLHF. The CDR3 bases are TGCGCCAGCAGCTTTGAACCCGAGATTAATTCACCCCTCCACTTT.

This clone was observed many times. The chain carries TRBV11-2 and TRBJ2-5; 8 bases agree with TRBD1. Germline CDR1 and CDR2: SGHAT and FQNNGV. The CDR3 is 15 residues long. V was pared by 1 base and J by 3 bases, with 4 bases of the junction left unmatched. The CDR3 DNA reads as TGTGCCAGCAGCTTAGCAGGGGGCAGCGAAGAGACCCAGTACTTC. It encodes CASSLAGGSEETQYF. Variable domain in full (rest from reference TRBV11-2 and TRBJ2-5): EAGVAQSPRYKIIEKRQSVAFWCNPISGHATLYWYQQILGQGPKLLIQFQNNGVVDDSQLPKDRFSAERLKGVDSTLKIQPAKLEDSAVYLCASSLAGGSEETQYFGPGTRLLVL.

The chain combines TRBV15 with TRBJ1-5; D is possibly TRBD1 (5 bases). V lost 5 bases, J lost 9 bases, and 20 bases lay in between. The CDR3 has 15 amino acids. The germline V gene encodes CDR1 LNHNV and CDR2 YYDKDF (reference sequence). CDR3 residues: CATSEAGPPYAPQHF. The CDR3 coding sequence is TGTGCCACCAGCGAGGCGGGACCCCCCTACGCGCCCCAGCATTTT.

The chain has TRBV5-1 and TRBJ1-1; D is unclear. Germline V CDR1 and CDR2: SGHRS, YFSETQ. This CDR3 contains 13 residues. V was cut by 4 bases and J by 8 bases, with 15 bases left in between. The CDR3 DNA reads TGCGCCAGCAGCCCCGGACGGGGAGAGGAAGCTTTCTTT. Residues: CASSPGRGEEAFF.

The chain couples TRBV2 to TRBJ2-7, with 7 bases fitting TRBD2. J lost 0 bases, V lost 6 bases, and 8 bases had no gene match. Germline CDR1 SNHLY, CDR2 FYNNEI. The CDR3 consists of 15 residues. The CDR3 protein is CASSLTSAYSYEQYF. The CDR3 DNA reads TGTGCCAGCAGCCTAACTAGCGCTTACTCCTACGAGCAGTACTTC.

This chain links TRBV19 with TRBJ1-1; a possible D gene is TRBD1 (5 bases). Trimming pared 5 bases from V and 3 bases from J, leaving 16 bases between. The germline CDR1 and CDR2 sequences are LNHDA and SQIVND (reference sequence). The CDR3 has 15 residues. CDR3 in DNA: TGTGCCAGTAGTCACCGGGGCAGTAGGGACACTGAAGCTTTCTTT. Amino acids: CASSHRGSRDTEAFF.

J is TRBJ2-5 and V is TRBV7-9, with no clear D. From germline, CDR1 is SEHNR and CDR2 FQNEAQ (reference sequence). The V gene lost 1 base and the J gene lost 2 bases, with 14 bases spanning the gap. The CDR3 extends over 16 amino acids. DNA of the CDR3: TGTGCCAGCAGCTTAGTGTGGCAGGAAGGACAAGAGACCCAGTACTTC. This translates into CASSLVWQEGQETQYF.

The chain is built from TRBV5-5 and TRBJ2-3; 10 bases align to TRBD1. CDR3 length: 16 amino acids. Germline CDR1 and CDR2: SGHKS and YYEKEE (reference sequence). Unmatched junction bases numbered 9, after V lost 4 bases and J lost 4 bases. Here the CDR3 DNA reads TGTGCCAGCAGCACAGCGCCCGGGACAGGGGCAGATACGCAGTATTTT. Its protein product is CASSTAPGTGADTQYF.

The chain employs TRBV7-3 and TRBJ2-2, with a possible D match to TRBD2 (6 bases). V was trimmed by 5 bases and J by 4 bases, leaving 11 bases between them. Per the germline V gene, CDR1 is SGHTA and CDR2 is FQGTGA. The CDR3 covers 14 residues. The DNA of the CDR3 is TGTGCCAGCAGCCCTCAGGGACTCACCGGGGAGCTGTTTTTT. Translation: CASSPQGLTGELFF.

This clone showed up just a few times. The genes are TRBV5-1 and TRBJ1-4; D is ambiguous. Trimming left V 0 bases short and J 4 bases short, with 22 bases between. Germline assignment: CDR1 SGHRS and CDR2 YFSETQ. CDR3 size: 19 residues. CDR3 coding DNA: TGCGCCAGCAGCTTGGCTGAGGCAGCCCGATCTCCTTTTAATGAAAAACTGTTTTTT. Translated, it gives CASSLAEAARSPFNEKLFF.

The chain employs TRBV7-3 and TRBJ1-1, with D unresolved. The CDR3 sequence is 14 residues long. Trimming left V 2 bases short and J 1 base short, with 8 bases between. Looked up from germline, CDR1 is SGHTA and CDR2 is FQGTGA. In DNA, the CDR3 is TGTGCCAGCAGCTTACAGAGGACGAACACTGAAGCTTTCTTT. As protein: CASSLQRTNTEAFF.

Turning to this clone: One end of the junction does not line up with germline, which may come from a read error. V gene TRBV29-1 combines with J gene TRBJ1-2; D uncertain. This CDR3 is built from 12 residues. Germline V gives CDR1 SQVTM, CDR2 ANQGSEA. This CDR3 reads CSIEDKPYGYTF. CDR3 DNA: TGCAGCATTGAAGACAAGCCCTATGGCTACACCTTC.

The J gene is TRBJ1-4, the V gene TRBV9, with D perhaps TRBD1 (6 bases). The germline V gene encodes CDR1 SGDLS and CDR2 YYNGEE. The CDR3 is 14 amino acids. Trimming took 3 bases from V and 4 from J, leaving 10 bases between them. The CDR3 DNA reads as TGTGCCAGCAGCGGAGGACAGAATAATGAAAAACTGTTTTTT. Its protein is CASSGGQNNEKLFF.

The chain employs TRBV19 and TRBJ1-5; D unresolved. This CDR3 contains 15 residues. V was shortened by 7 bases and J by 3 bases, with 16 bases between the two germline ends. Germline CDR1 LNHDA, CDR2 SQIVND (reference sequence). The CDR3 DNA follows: TGTGCCAGTAAGTCGGCCCCCGTCGACAATCAGCCCCAGCATTTT. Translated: CASKSAPVDNQPQHF.

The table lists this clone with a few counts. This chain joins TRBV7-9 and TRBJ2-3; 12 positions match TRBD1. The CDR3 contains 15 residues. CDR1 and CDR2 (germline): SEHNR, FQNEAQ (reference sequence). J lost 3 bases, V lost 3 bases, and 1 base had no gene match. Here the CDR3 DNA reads TGTGCCAGCAGCTTGGGACAGGGGGCAACAGATACGCAGTATTTT. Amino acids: CASSLGQGATDTQYF.

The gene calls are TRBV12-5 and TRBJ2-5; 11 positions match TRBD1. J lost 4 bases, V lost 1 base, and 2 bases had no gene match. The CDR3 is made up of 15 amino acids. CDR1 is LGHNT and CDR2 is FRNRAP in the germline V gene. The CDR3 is CASGLGTGGGETQYF. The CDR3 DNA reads TGTGCTAGTGGTTTGGGGACAGGGGGCGGAGAGACCCAGTACTTC.

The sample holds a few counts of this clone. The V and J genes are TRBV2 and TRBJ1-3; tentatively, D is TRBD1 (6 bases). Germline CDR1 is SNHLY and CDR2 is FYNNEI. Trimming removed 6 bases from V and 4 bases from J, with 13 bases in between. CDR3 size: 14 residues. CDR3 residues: CASRPNRAGNTIYF. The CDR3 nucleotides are TGTGCCAGCAGACCCAACAGGGCCGGAAACACCATATATTTT.

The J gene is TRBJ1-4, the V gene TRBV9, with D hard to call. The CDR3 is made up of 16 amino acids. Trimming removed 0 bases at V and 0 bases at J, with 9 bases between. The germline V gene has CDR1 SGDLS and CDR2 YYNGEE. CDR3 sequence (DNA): TGTGCCAGCAGCGTAGGCTTCGGTGCAACTAATGAAAAACTGTTTTTT. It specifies CASSVGFGATNEKLFF.

CDR3 protein: CASSLGLPGTTYGYTF. In nucleotides, the CDR3 is TGTGCCAGCAGCTTAGGATTGCCGGGGACAACTTATGGCTACACCTTC. The rearrangement links TRBV11-2 to TRBJ1-2; possibly TRBD1 for D (6 bases). V lost 1 base and J lost 5, with 17 bases in between. The CDR3 spans 16 residues. Germline CDR1 is SGHAT and CDR2 is FQNNGV.

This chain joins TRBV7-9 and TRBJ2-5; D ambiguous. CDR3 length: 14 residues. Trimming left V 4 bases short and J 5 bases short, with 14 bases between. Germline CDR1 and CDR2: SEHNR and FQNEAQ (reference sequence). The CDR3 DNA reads TGTGCCAGCAGCTCCCTTCGGGCGCGGGAGACCCAGTACTTC. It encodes CASSSLRARETQYF. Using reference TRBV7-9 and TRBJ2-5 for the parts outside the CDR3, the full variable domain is DTGVSQNPRHKITKRGQNVTFRCDPISEHNRLYWYRQTLGQGPEFLTYFQNEAQLEKSRLLSDRFSAERPKGSFSTLEIQRTEQGDSAMYLCASSSLRARETQYFGPGTRLLVL.

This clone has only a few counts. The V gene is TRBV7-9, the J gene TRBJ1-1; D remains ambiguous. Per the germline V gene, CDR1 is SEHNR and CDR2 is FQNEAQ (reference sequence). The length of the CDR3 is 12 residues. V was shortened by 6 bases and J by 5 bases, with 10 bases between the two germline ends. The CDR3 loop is CASRFLGTEAFF. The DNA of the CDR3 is TGTGCCAGCAGATTCCTGGGGACTGAAGCTTTCTTT. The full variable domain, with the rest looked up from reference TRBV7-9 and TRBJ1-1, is DTGVSQNPRHKITKRGQNVTFRCDPISEHNRLYWYRQTLGQGPEFLTYFQNEAQLEKSRLLSDRFSAERPKGSFSTLEIQRTEQGDSAMYLCASRFLGTEAFFGQGTRLTVV.

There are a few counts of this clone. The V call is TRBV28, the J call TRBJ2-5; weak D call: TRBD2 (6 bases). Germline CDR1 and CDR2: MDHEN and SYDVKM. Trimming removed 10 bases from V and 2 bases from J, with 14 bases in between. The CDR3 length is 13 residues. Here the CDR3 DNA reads TGTGCCACCACGGCTAGCGCACAAGAGACCCAGTACTTC. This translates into CATTASAQETQYF.

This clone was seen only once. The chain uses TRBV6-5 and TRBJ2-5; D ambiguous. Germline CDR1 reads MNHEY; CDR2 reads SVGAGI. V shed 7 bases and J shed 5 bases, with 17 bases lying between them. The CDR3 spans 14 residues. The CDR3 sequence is CASNRKGPWETQYF. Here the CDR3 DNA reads TGTGCCAGCAATCGTAAGGGTCCATGGGAGACCCAGTACTTC.

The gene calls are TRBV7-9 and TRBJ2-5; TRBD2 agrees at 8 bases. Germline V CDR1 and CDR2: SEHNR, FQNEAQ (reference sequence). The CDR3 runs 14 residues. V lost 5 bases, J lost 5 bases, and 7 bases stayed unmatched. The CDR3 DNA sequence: TGTGCCAGCAGCCACCTAGCGGGTGGGGAGACCCAGTACTTC. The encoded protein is CASSHLAGGETQYF.

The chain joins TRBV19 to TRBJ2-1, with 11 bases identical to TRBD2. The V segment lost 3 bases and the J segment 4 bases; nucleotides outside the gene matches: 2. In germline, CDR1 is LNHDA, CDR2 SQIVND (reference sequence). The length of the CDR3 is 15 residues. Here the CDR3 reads CASSMTSGVYNEQFF. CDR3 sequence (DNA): TGTGCCAGTAGTATGACTAGCGGGGTATACAATGAGCAGTTCTTC. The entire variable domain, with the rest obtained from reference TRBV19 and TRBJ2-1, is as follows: DGGITQSPKYLFRKEGQNVTLSCEQNLNHDAMYWYRQDPGQGLRLIYYSQIVNDFQKGDIAEGYSVSREKKESFPLTVTSAQKNPTAFYLCASSMTSGVYNEQFFGPGTRLTVL.

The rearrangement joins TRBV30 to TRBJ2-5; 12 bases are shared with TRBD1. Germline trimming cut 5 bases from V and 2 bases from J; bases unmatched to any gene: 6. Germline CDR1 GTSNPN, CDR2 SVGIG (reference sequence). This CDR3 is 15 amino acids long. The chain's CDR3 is CAWEAGQGAQETQYF. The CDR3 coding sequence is TGTGCCTGGGAGGCGGGACAGGGGGCGCAAGAGACCCAGTACTTC.

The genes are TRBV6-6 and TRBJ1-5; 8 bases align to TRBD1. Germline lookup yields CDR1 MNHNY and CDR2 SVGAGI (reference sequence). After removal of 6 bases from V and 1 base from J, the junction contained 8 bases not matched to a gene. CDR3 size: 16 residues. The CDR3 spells CASSPRTGPSNQPQHF. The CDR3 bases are TGTGCCAGCAGCCCCAGGACAGGGCCGAGCAATCAGCCCCAGCATTTT.

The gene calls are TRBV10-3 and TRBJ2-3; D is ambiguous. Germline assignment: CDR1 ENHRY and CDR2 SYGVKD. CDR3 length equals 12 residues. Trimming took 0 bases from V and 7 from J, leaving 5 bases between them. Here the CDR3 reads CAISESGNTQYF. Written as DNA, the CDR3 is TGTGCCATCAGTGAGTCGGGGAATACGCAGTATTTT.

The CDR3 region is CAWSRASPNEKLFF. The CDR3 region has the DNA TGTGCCTGGAGTAGGGCATCTCCTAATGAAAAACTGTTTTTT. V and J are TRBV30 and TRBJ1-4; D is unresolved. The CDR3 totals 14 residues. Germline-derived CDR1 and CDR2 are GTSNPN and SVGIG (reference sequence). V shed 2 bases and J shed 3 bases, with 10 bases lying between them.

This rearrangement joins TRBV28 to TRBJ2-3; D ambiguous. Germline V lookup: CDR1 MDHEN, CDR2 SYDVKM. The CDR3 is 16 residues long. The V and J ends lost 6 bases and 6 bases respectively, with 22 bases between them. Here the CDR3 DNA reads TGTGCCAGCAGATCGCCAACCAGCGCAGTTTCCGATACGCAGTATTTT. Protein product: CASRSPTSAVSDTQYF.

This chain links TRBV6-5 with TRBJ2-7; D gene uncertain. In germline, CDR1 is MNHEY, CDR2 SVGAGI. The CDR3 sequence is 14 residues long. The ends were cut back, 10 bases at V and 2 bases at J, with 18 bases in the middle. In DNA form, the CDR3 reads TGTGCCACCAAGGCTCCGACTTCACCCTACGAGCAGTACTTC. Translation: CATKAPTSPYEQYF.